This T cell receptor (beta chain) was retrieved from a study of early T cells in non-severe SARS-CoV-2 infection. The sample holds a few counts of this clonotype. The antigen remains undetermined. Tagging with unique molecular identifiers was applied to individual cDNA molecules. MiXCR, applied by TCRdb to the 5' RACE reads, yields one record per CDR3 protein. Of under 100,000 distinct CDR3 sequences in the sample, about an eighth were seen once. Per germline, CDR1 SGHTA and CDR2 FQGNSA. The CDR3 has 16 residues. The trim removed 3 bases at V and 0 bases at J, leaving 7 bases unmatched. Study findings and constraints: Lookups in VDJdb leaned toward anti-spike CD8 responses and missed private and CD4 specificities.

The sample comprised whole blood. This sequence was found in an adult who was a healthcare worker with PCR-confirmed SARS-CoV-2 infection or an uninfected control (not recorded which). This chain joins TRBV7-2 and TRBJ1-1, with 7 positions matching TRBD1. This CDR3 reads CASSLGTAFMNTEAFF. The CDR3 region has the DNA TGTGCCAGCAGCTTGGGGACAGCTTTTATGAACACTGAAGCTTTCTTT.